These 2 T cell receptor beta chains share one sample of origin, sequenced in a study of T cells in Graves' hyperthyroidism and ophthalmopathy (dated by TCRdb to the late 2010s). The receptor library was made with multiplex PCR. Instrument used: Illumina HiSeq 2000. The TCR beta CDR3 regions were amplified from the RNA transcripts. The first round of RT-PCR for the TCR CDR3 was performed with the HTBI primer set and the Qiagen OneStep RT-PCR kit. TCRdb reprocessing: public reads trimmed at Q25 with fastp, clones called with MiXCR, in-frame beta chains kept. Every CDR3 protein is listed once, alongside the most common genes and DNA of its rows. Recorded for this sample are 500,000 to 750,000 distinct CDR3 sequences; 15% to 18% of them occurred a single time. The biggest ten clones account for roughly 7.3% of the sample. Sequencing was carried out using blood. The receptors were sampled from a woman aged 30 to 39 with Graves' hyperthyroidism.

This clonotype was counted only a few times. The chain uses TRBV6-1 and TRBJ2-3; D is unclear. Trimming left V 6 bases short and J 1 base short, with 14 bases between. This CDR3 is 15 amino acids long. Per germline, CDR1 MNHNS and CDR2 SASEGT. The CDR3 loop is CASSNQLSGTDTQYF. CDR3 nucleotide sequence: TGTGCCAGCAGCAACCAACTAAGCGGCACAGATACGCAGTATTTT.

This clonotype was detected ten times or more. This sequence joins TRBV29-1 and TRBJ2-7; D may be TRBD2 (5 bases). The CDR3 sequence is 14 residues long. V was trimmed by 5 bases and J by 5 bases, leaving 19 bases between them. Looked up from germline, CDR1 is SQVTM and CDR2 is ANQGSEA. CDR3 loop: CSVSPWTGNNEQYF. DNA for the CDR3: TGCAGCGTTTCTCCTTGGACTGGGAACAACGAGCAGTACTTC.